One and the same sample provided the 17 T cell receptor beta chains below, sequenced in a study of human T cells and chemical hapten exposure. Time point of the sample: patch test 2, 6 weeks after DPC sensitization. Treatment: therapeutic diphenylcyclopropenone sensitization with weekly scalp DPC. TCRdb used MiXCR to reprocess the RACE reads, holding one entry per CDR3 protein. This table has a few hundred thousand distinct CDR3 sequences, roughly 6% appearing once. The specimen comprised whole blood, sampled in connection with sensitization to the hapten diphenylcyclopropenone (DPC). Receptors originate from a woman aged 18 to 35 with alopecia areata. Some clones in this sample may be carry-over from other donors' samples.

This chain connects TRBV6-6 to TRBJ2-5; D is undetermined. The CDR3 covers 12 residues. Deletions cut 5 bases from V and 0 bases from J, with 4 bases between. CDR1 MNHNY and CDR2 SVGAGI come from the germline V gene (reference sequence). The CDR3 DNA reads as TGTGCCAGCAGTATGTACCAAGAGACCCAGTACTTC. Its protein product is CASSMYQETQYF.

There are many counts of this clonotype. CDR3 residues: CASSLGEWATEAFF. CDR3 bases: TGTGCCAGCAGCTTGGGGGAATGGGCCACTGAAGCTTTCTTT. This sequence joins TRBV7-2 and TRBJ1-1, with D tentatively TRBD1 (5 bases). In germline, CDR1 is SGHTA, CDR2 FQGNSA. The CDR3 has 14 residues. Trimming shortened V by 3 bases and J by 4 bases, and 12 bases separated the two germline ends.

This clonotype has a count of ten or more. This chain uses TRBV5-1 with TRBJ1-5; weak D call: TRBD1 (5 bases). Deletions cut 0 bases from V and 6 bases from J, with 10 bases between. Looked up from germline, CDR1 is SGHRS and CDR2 is YFSETQ. The CDR3 length is 14 residues. Written as DNA, the CDR3 is TGCGCCAGCAGCTTGGAGGGGATCGGTCAGCCCCAGCATTTT. Translating gives CASSLEGIGQPQHF. The whole variable domain, filled in from reference TRBV5-1 and TRBJ1-5, reads KAGVTQTPRYLIKTRGQQVTLSCSPISGHRSVSWYQQTPGQGLQFLFEYFSETQRNKGNFPGRFSGRQFSNSRSEMNVSTLELGDSALYLCASSLEGIGQPQHFGDGTRLSIL.

This clonotype was observed at least ten times. The J gene is TRBJ1-4, the V gene TRBV29-1; TRBD1 matches at 9 bases. V dropped 4 bases and J dropped 8; count of bases not matched to a gene: 2. This CDR3 spans 12 amino acids. The germline CDR1 and CDR2 sequences are SQVTM and ANQGSEA. The CDR3: CSVGQGDEKLFF. CDR3 bases: TGCAGCGTTGGACAGGGGGACGAAAAACTGTTTTTT.

This clonotype was observed at least ten times. The CDR3 DNA reads as TGCGCCAGCAGCTTGGATGGGACAGGGACCTACGAGCAGTACTTC. Translated, it gives CASSLDGTGTYEQYF. The genes are TRBV5-1 and TRBJ2-7, with TRBD1 identical over 9 bases. CDR1 and CDR2 (germline): SGHRS, YFSETQ. Trimming at V came to 0 bases and at J to 2 bases, leaving 3 bases not matched to a gene. The CDR3 loop spans 15 amino acids.

This clonotype was counted a few times. CDR3 sequence reads: CASSRTPGHGGSEQYF. DNA of the CDR3: TGTGCCAGCAGCCGAACCCCGGGACACGGAGGGAGCGAGCAGTACTTC. This rearrangement joins TRBV5-6 to TRBJ2-7; the D gene could be TRBD1 or TRBD2 (6 bases each). This CDR3 is built from 16 residues. Germline V gives CDR1 SGHDT, CDR2 YYEEEE. V was clipped by 4 bases and J by 6 bases, with 23 bases between them.

This clonotype was recorded only once. V gene TRBV3-1 combines with J gene TRBJ2-5; D is uncertain. Germline loops: CDR1 LGHDT, CDR2 YNNKEL (reference sequence). The CDR3 is 14 residues long. V was clipped by 0 bases and J by 9 bases, with 14 bases between them. The CDR3, as DNA: TGTGCCAGCAGCCAAGAACAGCCGACCTCGTCCCAGTACTTC. As protein: CASSQEQPTSSQYF.

The chain is built from TRBV6-2 or TRBV6-3 and TRBJ2-7, with 7 bases fitting TRBD1. The CDR3 length is 11 residues. J lost 6 bases, V lost 8 bases, and 4 bases had no gene match. Germline V lookup: CDR1 MNHEY, CDR2 SVGEGT. CDR3 in amino acids: CASGDRAEQYF. The CDR3 region has the DNA TGTGCCAGCGGAGACAGGGCCGAGCAGTACTTC.

The table lists this clonotype with a few counts. CDR3 sequence (DNA): TGTGCCAGCAGACCGAGACTCCTACTGGGGACAACTGGGGCCAACGTCCTGACTTTC. Its protein is CASRPRLLLGTTGANVLTF. This chain connects TRBV12-3 or TRBV12-4 to TRBJ2-6, with D possibly matching TRBD1 (6 bases). Trimming left V 6 bases short and J 2 bases short, with 23 bases between. This CDR3 spans 19 amino acids.

The chain couples TRBV20-1 to TRBJ1-1, with a possible D match to TRBD1 (5 bases). The CDR3 has 12 amino acids. Germline V gene lookup returns CDR1 DFQATT and CDR2 SNEGSKA (reference sequence). Trimming took off 3 bases at V and 5 bases at J, with 10 bases between the two ends. In nucleotides, the CDR3 is TGCAGTGCTAGGGCCAGGGAAACTGAAGCTTTCTTT. This gives the protein CSARARETEAFF.

In this sample, this clonotype turned up many times. V and J are TRBV7-9 and TRBJ1-6, with a weak D call TRBD1 (5 bases). Germline V gene data show CDR1 as SEHNR and CDR2 as FQNEAQ (reference sequence). This CDR3 is built from 13 residues. With 1 base removed from V and 14 bases from J, the gap between germline ends came to 12 bases. The CDR3 reads CASSLGAPDTLHF. The DNA of the CDR3 is TGTGCCAGCAGCTTAGGGGCTCCGGACACCCTCCACTTT.

In its sample, this clonotype was seen many times. The rearrangement joins TRBV18 to TRBJ1-1; 8 positions match TRBD1. This CDR3 spans 15 amino acids. Germline values: CDR1 KGHSH, CDR2 LQKENI. The V segment lost 0 bases and the J segment 5 bases; nucleotides outside the gene matches: 5. The CDR3 sequence is CASSPPQGAGTEAFF. For the CDR3, the DNA is TGTGCCAGCTCACCACCCCAGGGGGCAGGTACTGAAGCTTTCTTT.

The rearrangement uses TRBV10-3 and TRBJ1-1, with 8 bases that match TRBD1. V trimming: 4 bases; J trimming: 10 bases; junction bases outside the gene matches: 5. The V gene's germline CDR1 is ENHRY and CDR2 SYGVKD. There are 12 residues in the CDR3. CDR3 sequence (DNA): TGTGCCATCAGTGGACAGGGGAGGACAGCTTTCTTT. Translation: CAISGQGRTAFF.

This clonotype was counted between two and nine times. V and J are TRBV10-2 and TRBJ2-5; no clear D gene. Trimming removed 0 bases at V and 1 base at J, with 6 bases between. Germline CDR1 is WSHSY and CDR2 is SAAADI. CDR3 size: 14 residues. CDR3 DNA sequence: TGCGCCAGCAGTGAGTCGAACGTCCAAGAGACCCAGTACTTC. Protein: CASSESNVQETQYF.

This clonotype was counted many times. The V call is TRBV6-2 or TRBV6-3, the J call TRBJ2-3; maybe TRBD2 (5 bases). Deletions cut 5 bases from V and 6 bases from J, with 6 bases between. The CDR3 is 11 residues long. The germline CDR1 and CDR2 sequences are MNHEY and SVGEGT. The DNA for the CDR3 is TGTGCCAGCAGTAGGAGGGATACGCAGTATTTT. As protein: CASSRRDTQYF.

On this clonotype: One base away lies a much larger clone, so this may be a sequencing read error. This sequence joins TRBV29-1 and TRBJ1-5; a possible D gene is TRBD1 (6 bases). The germline V gene has CDR1 SQVTM and CDR2 ANQGSEA. V dropped 2 bases and J dropped 1 base, with 6 bases sitting between them. The CDR3 covers 13 residues. The chain's CDR3 is CSVEQGSNQPQHF. CDR3 nucleotide sequence: TGCAGCGTTGAACAGGGGAGCAATCAGCCCCAGCATTTT. Complete variable domain (other parts from reference TRBV29-1 and TRBJ1-5): SAVISQKPSRDICQRGTSLTIQCQVDSQVTMMFWYRQQPGQSLTLIATANQGSEATYESGFVIDKFPISRPNLTFSTLTVSNMSPEDSSIYLCSVEQGSNQPQHFGDGTRLSIL.

This clonotype appeared a few times. V usage is TRBV12-3 or TRBV12-4 and J usage is TRBJ2-2; D is unclear. The V and J ends lost 5 bases and 8 bases respectively, with 6 bases between them. There are 11 residues in the CDR3. The CDR3 protein is CASSPRGELFF. CDR3 DNA sequence: TGTGCCAGCAGTCCCAGGGGGGAGCTGTTTTTT.